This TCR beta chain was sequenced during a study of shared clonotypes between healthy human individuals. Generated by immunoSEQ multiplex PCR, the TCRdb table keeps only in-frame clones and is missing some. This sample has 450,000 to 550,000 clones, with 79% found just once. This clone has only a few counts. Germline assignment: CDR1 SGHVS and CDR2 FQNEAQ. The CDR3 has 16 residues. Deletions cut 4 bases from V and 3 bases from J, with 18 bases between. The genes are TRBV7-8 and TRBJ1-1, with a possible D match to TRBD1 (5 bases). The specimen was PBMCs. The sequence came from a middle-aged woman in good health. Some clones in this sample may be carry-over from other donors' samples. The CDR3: CASSSLGVGVDTEAFF. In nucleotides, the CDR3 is TGTGCCAGCAGCTCGTTGGGGGTCGGGGTGGACACTGAAGCTTTCTTT.